The sequence of this T cell receptor (beta chain) was determined in a study of human T cells and chemical hapten exposure. Study-level results: The donor cohort had alopecia, so its immune response may not match that of healthy people.

This clonotype was counted ten times or more. What it recognizes is unknown. TCRdb ran MiXCR on the RACE reads and lists one entry per CDR3 protein. Of under 450,000 distinct CDR3 sequences detected, about 6% appear once; the ten largest clones hold about 6%. Noted time point: patch test 2, 6 weeks after DPC sensitization. Treatment in this sample: therapeutic diphenylcyclopropenone sensitization with weekly scalp DPC. Trimming took off 3 bases at V and 4 bases at J, with 14 bases between the two ends. The CDR3 covers 15 residues. In germline, CDR1 is MNHEY, CDR2 SVGAGI. Sequences were derived from whole blood, sampled in connection with sensitization to the hapten diphenylcyclopropenone (DPC). This TCR was sampled from a woman aged 18-35 years with alopecia areata. Some clones in this sample may be carry-over from other donors' samples. The genes are TRBV6-5 and TRBJ2-3; D is ambiguous. The CDR3 DNA follows: TGTGCCAGCAGTTATTCCGAGGATATCGCAGATACGCAGTATTTT. This sequence encodes CASSYSEDIADTQYF.